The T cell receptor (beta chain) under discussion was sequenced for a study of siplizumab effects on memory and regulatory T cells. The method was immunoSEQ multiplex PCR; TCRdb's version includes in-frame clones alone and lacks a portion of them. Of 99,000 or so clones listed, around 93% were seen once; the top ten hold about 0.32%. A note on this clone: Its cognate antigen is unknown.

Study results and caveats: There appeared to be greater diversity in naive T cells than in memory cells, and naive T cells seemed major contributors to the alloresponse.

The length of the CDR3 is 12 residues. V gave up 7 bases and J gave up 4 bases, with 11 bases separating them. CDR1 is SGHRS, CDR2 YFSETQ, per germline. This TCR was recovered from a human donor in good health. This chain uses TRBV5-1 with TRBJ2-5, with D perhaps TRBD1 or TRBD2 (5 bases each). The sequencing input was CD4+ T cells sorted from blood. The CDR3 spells CASLGVGETQYF. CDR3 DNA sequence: TGCGCCAGCTTGGGGGTGGGAGAGACCCAGTACTTC. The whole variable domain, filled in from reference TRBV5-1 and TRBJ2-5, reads KAGVTQTPRYLIKTRGQQVTLSCSPISGHRSVSWYQQTPGQGLQFLFEYFSETQRNKGNFPGRFSGRQFSNSRSEMNVSTLELGDSALYLCASLGVGETQYFGPGTRLLVL.